Listed here are 2 T cell receptor beta chains from one sample, sequenced in a study of T cell repertoires in cytomegalovirus infection. TCRdb passed the reads through MiXCR, listing each CDR3 protein once. The data show over 450,000 distinct CDR3 sequences, with around 11% seen just once and about 9.4% held by the top ten. Sequencing was performed on PBMCs. The receptors here all came from a human donor in good health (CMV status not recorded). Some clones in this sample may be carry-over from other donors' samples.

This clonotype was counted at least ten times. The chain joins TRBV12-3 or TRBV12-4 to TRBJ2-1; D is possibly TRBD2 (6 bases). This CDR3 comprises 15 residues. Trimming shortened V by 8 bases and J by 2 bases, and 16 bases separated the two germline ends. The CDR3 nucleotides are TGTGCCAGCTTCTTGGGAGGCGTGGCCTACAATGAGCAGTTCTTC. This encodes CASFLGGVAYNEQFF.

The J gene is TRBJ2-1, the V gene TRBV5-1; 10 bases match TRBD2. V lost 7 bases and J lost 7; bases outside the gene matches: 17. The CDR3 runs 17 residues. CDR1 SGHRS and CDR2 YFSETQ come from the germline V gene. The CDR3 protein is CASLHRSGRALKNEQFF. CDR3 sequence (DNA): TGCGCCAGCCTCCACCGGAGCGGGAGGGCTCTCAAAAATGAGCAGTTCTTC.